Following are 31 T cell receptor beta chains from one sample sequenced in a study of blood T cell repertoires in COVID-19. Method: immunoSEQ multiplex PCR; TCRdb's copy keeps in-frame clones and lacks some. The data contain fewer than 250,000 clones, 65% to 90% of them singletons. The specimen sequenced was peripheral blood. The receptors come from a man aged 50 to 60 with acute or convalescent COVID-19.

In DNA form, the CDR3 reads TGTGCTGCACGGGCTACTAATGGAGGCACTGAAGCTTTCTTT. Residues: CAARATNGGTEAFF. This chain joins TRBV13 and TRBJ1-1; no clear D. Per germline, CDR1 PRHDT and CDR2 FYEKMQ (reference sequence). The CDR3 is 14 amino acids.

This clone showed up just once. This chain connects TRBV5-1 to TRBJ1-6; a weak D match, TRBD1 (6 bases). The germline gives CDR1 SGHRS, CDR2 YFSETQ. V was cut by 4 bases and J by 8 bases, with 10 bases left in between. The CDR3 spans 13 residues. The CDR3 sequence: CASSDRQDSPLHF. The CDR3 coding sequence is TGCGCCAGCAGCGATCGACAGGATTCACCCCTCCACTTT.

In DNA form, the CDR3 reads TGTGCCAGCAGCCAGAAGGGACAGCGGTCCTACGAGCAGTACTTC. This sequence encodes CASSQKGQRSYEQYF. V gene TRBV11-2 combines with J gene TRBJ2-7; 7 nucleotides agree with TRBD1. The CDR3 runs to 15 residues. CDR1 and CDR2 (germline): SGHAT, FQNNGV. The trim removed 5 bases at V and 1 base at J, leaving 8 bases unmatched.

This clone was recorded only once. V gene TRBV15 combines with J gene TRBJ1-2, with 9 positions matching TRBD1. The CDR3 has 17 residues. Unmatched junction bases numbered 12, after V lost 3 bases and J lost 4 bases. CDR1 and CDR2 (germline): LNHNV, YYDKDF (reference sequence). CDR3 sequence (DNA): TGTGCCACCAGCAGGGCCTCCATCGAGACAGGGGGCTATGGCTACACCTTC. This encodes CATSRASIETGGYGYTF. The whole variable domain, remainder taken from reference TRBV15 and TRBJ1-2, is DAMVIQNPRYQVTQFGKPVTLSCSQTLNHNVMYWYQQKSSQAPKLLFHYYDKDFNNEADTPDNFQSRRPNTSFCFLDIRSPGLGDTAMYLCATSRASIETGGYGYTFGSGTRLTVV.

The chain uses TRBV6-5 and TRBJ2-3; 7 positions match TRBD2. With V trimmed by 10 bases and J by 1 base, 11 bases remained unmatched. CDR3 length: 15 residues. Germline loops: CDR1 MNHEY, CDR2 SVGAGI. CDR3 DNA: TGTGCCACGCACTCTGGGGGGGTAGGCACAGATACGCAGTATTTT. It specifies CATHSGGVGTDTQYF.

This chain joins TRBV5-1 and TRBJ2-3; tentatively, D is TRBD2 (5 bases). Trimming pared 3 bases from V and 2 bases from J, leaving 13 bases between. The CDR3 has 15 amino acids. The germline gives CDR1 SGHRS, CDR2 YFSETQ. CDR3 region: CASSSGLTTTDTQYF. In DNA, the CDR3 is TGCGCCAGCAGCTCCGGACTGACTACCACAGATACGCAGTATTTT. The full variable domain, its missing parts supplied by reference TRBV5-1 and TRBJ2-3, is KAGVTQTPRYLIKTRGQQVTLSCSPISGHRSVSWYQQTPGQGLQFLFEYFSETQRNKGNFPGRFSGRQFSNSRSEMNVSTLELGDSALYLCASSSGLTTTDTQYFGPGTRLTVL.

The chain carries TRBV5-4 and TRBJ2-5, with 10 bases fitting TRBD1. The germline V gene has CDR1 SGHNT and CDR2 YYREEE (reference sequence). This CDR3 is built from 17 residues. V lost 10 bases to trimming and J lost 4 bases; unmatched junction nucleotides: 19. The CDR3 DNA reads TGTGCCGGGGCGGAGGGACAGGGGAGTCCCCGAGGAGAGACCCAGTACTTC. The encoded protein is CAGAEGQGSPRGETQYF.

The rearrangement uses TRBV9 and TRBJ1-1; D perhaps matches TRBD1 (6 bases). CDR3 length: 12 amino acids. V was clipped by 4 bases and J by 9 bases, with 13 bases between them. The V gene's germline CDR1 is SGDLS and CDR2 YYNGEE. The CDR3 nucleotides are TGTGCCAGCAGCTCCGTACAGGGTAAAGCTTTCTTT. It yields the protein CASSSVQGKAFF.

Of note for this clone: Other DNA sequences in the sample encode the same CDR3. The rearrangement uses TRBV19 and TRBJ2-2, with 7 positions matching TRBD1. The CDR3 spans 15 residues. J gave up 0 bases and V 9 bases, and 7 bases lay outside the gene matches. CDR1 and CDR2 (germline): LNHDA, SQIVND (reference sequence). Here the CDR3 reads CASTPGTANTGELFF. The CDR3 nucleotides are TGTGCCAGCACTCCCGGGACAGCGAACACCGGGGAGCTGTTTTTT.

The J gene is TRBJ1-2, the V gene TRBV2, with 12 bases fitting TRBD1. CDR1 and CDR2 (germline): SNHLY, FYNNEI. The V and J ends lost 5 bases and 5 bases, in that order; junction bases with no gene match: 9. The CDR3 runs 16 residues. CDR3 protein: CASSKGQGASIYGYTF. CDR3 coding DNA: TGTGCCAGCAGTAAGGGACAGGGGGCGTCAATTTATGGCTACACCTTC.

V is TRBV11-3 and J is TRBJ1-3; D possibly corresponds to TRBD1 (5 bases). CDR1 and CDR2 from the germline V gene are SGHNT and YENEEA. This CDR3 has 16 residues. V lost 11 bases and J 1 base, leaving 21 bases between the germline ends. This CDR3 is CAQQGQGGRSGNTIYF. The CDR3 DNA sequence: TGTGCCCAGCAGGGTCAGGGCGGACGATCTGGAAACACCATATATTTT.

The V call is TRBV5-4, the J call TRBJ2-2, with 9 nucleotides matching TRBD1. The germline CDR1 and CDR2 sequences are SGHNT and YYREEE (reference sequence). The V segment lost 5 bases and the J segment 1 base; nucleotides outside the gene matches: 6. CDR3 length: 16 residues. CDR3 bases: TGTGCCAGCAGTCGACAGGGGGGACTGAACACCGGGGAGCTGTTTTTT. Translated: CASSRQGGLNTGELFF.

This clone appeared once. V usage is TRBV11-2 and J usage is TRBJ2-1, with 9 bases aligning to TRBD2. The germline CDR1 and CDR2 sequences are SGHAT and FQNNGV. The CDR3 runs 15 residues. Trimming at V came to 5 bases and at J to 6 bases, leaving 8 bases not matched to a gene. Here the CDR3 DNA reads TGTGCCAGCAGCCCCGAGGGACTAGCTATCAATGAGCAGTTCTTC. As protein: CASSPEGLAINEQFF.

The V and J genes are TRBV19 and TRBJ1-5, with D uncertain. Trimming stripped 7 bases from V and 0 bases from J, with 16 bases between. CDR1 is LNHDA and CDR2 is SQIVND in the germline V gene (reference sequence). The CDR3 covers 16 residues. The CDR3 here is CASNRGGFYSNQPQHF. DNA for the CDR3: TGTGCCAGTAACCGGGGAGGGTTCTATAGCAATCAGCCCCAGCATTTT.

The chain links TRBV2 to TRBJ2-2, with D perhaps matching TRBD1 (6 bases). V shed 4 bases and J shed 0 bases, with 12 bases lying between them. This CDR3 comprises 16 residues. Germline V gene data show CDR1 as SNHLY and CDR2 as FYNNEI. This CDR3 is CASSVGQITNTGELFF. The CDR3 DNA follows: TGTGCCAGCAGTGTAGGACAGATTACGAACACCGGGGAGCTGTTTTTT. Based on the CDR3 plus reference TRBV2 and TRBJ2-2, the full variable domain is EPEVTQTPSHQVTQMGQEVILRCVPISNHLYFYWYRQILGQKVEFLVSFYNNEISEKSEIFDDQFSVERPDGSNFTLKIRSTKLEDSAMYFCASSVGQITNTGELFFGEGSRLTVL.

This clone was picked up one time. This rearrangement joins TRBV11-2 to TRBJ2-2, with D perhaps matching TRBD2 (5 bases). Trimming took 8 bases from V and 1 from J, leaving 8 bases between them. This CDR3 comprises 13 residues. The germline V gene encodes CDR1 SGHAT and CDR2 FQNNGV. The CDR3 nucleotides read TGTGCCAGCCAACGGGGGAACACCGGGGAGCTGTTTTTT. Translated: CASQRGNTGELFF. The variable domain in full, with the rest retrieved from reference TRBV11-2 and TRBJ2-2, is EAGVAQSPRYKIIEKRQSVAFWCNPISGHATLYWYQQILGQGPKLLIQFQNNGVVDDSQLPKDRFSAERLKGVDSTLKIQPAKLEDSAVYLCASQRGNTGELFFGEGSRLTVL.

J is TRBJ1-1 and V is TRBV10-3; TRBD1 might be the D (5 bases). The CDR3 extends over 17 amino acids. Germline V lookup: CDR1 ENHRY, CDR2 SYGVKD. Between the trimmed V and J ends, which lost 1 base and 1 base, there was a span of 16 bases. The CDR3 nucleotides read TGTGCCATCAGTGAGTGGGGATTGGCTACAGGGAACACTGAAGCTTTCTTT. This codes for CAISEWGLATGNTEAFF.

The genes are TRBV6-5 and TRBJ1-1; maybe TRBD1 (6 bases). The CDR3 is made up of 15 amino acids. The V gene lost 6 bases and the J gene lost 9 bases, with 23 bases spanning the gap. From germline, CDR1 is MNHEY and CDR2 SVGAGI. CDR3 loop: CASRPNTQGAKQAFF. Written as DNA, the CDR3 is TGTGCCAGCAGACCTAATACACAGGGAGCAAAACAAGCTTTCTTT.

The chain combines TRBV6-6 with TRBJ1-2; D may be TRBD1 (5 bases). There are 15 residues in the CDR3. V dropped 4 bases and J dropped 5 bases, with 17 bases sitting between them. CDR1 and CDR2 from the germline V gene are MNHNY and SVGAGI (reference sequence). Here the CDR3 reads CASSSIQVLGYGYTF. The CDR3 nucleotides read TGTGCCAGCAGTTCGATACAGGTGCTCGGGTATGGCTACACCTTC.

This clone has a count of ten or more. The V gene is TRBV5-1, the J gene TRBJ1-1; D is ambiguous. Trimming shortened V by 0 bases and J by 0 bases, and 12 bases separated the two germline ends. In germline, CDR1 is SGHRS, CDR2 YFSETQ. The CDR3 is 16 amino acids. The CDR3 DNA reads as TGCGCCAGCAGCTTGGACCCGGGAACAATGAACACTGAAGCTTTCTTT. This encodes CASSLDPGTMNTEAFF.

The chain carries TRBV7-9 and TRBJ1-1; the D gene is possibly TRBD1 (5 bases). CDR1 is SEHNR, CDR2 FQNEAQ, per germline (reference sequence). V was trimmed by 0 bases and J by 7 bases, leaving 9 bases between them. CDR3 length: 13 amino acids. CDR3 in DNA: TGTGCCAGCAGCTTAGCGTGGGGCAGTGAAGCTTTCTTT. Translating gives CASSLAWGSEAFF.

This chain connects TRBV30 to TRBJ1-1; unclear D gene. Germline loops: CDR1 GTSNPN, CDR2 SVGIG (reference sequence). The V and J ends lost 2 bases and 6 bases respectively, with 7 bases between them. This CDR3 spans 11 amino acids. The DNA of the CDR3 is TGTGCCTGGAGTATCCGGGCTGAAGCTTTCTTT. Translating it yields CAWSIRAEAFF.

J is TRBJ1-2 and V is TRBV5-1, with D perhaps TRBD1 (6 bases). V lost 4 bases, J lost 5 bases, and 12 bases lay in between. The CDR3 has 13 residues. Germline-derived CDR1 and CDR2 are SGHRS and YFSETQ. CDR3 sequence reads: CASSRDTEYGYTF. The DNA for the CDR3 is TGCGCCAGCAGCCGGGACACGGAATATGGCTACACCTTC. Supplemented by reference TRBV5-1 and TRBJ1-2, the full variable domain reads KAGVTQTPRYLIKTRGQQVTLSCSPISGHRSVSWYQQTPGQGLQFLFEYFSETQRNKGNFPGRFSGRQFSNSRSEMNVSTLELGDSALYLCASSRDTEYGYTFGSGTRLTVV.

This chain uses TRBV19 with TRBJ1-5; 10 positions match TRBD1. The CDR3 spans 12 residues. Germline V gene data show CDR1 as LNHDA and CDR2 as SQIVND (reference sequence). The J segment lost 6 bases and the V segment lost 8 bases, leaving 1 base of the junction unmatched. CDR3 residues: CASRTGGQPQHF. As DNA, the CDR3 is TGTGCCAGTCGGACAGGGGGTCAGCCCCAGCATTTT.

The chain links TRBV5-4 to TRBJ1-2, with TRBD1 as a possible D gene (6 bases). Trimming shortened V by 0 bases and J by 4 bases, and 7 bases separated the two germline ends. The CDR3 is made up of 13 amino acids. Germline V CDR1 and CDR2: SGHNT, YYREEE (reference sequence). The CDR3 region is CASSLDRAYGYTF. The CDR3 DNA sequence: TGTGCCAGCAGCTTGGACAGGGCCTATGGCTACACCTTC.

The chain links TRBV6-2 or TRBV6-3 to TRBJ2-1, with D maybe TRBD1 (5 bases). Germline V CDR1 and CDR2: MNHEY, SVGEGT. The CDR3 has 15 amino acids. V was trimmed by 5 bases and J by 7 bases, leaving 18 bases between them. The CDR3 loop is CASSPNINKGNEQFF. In nucleotides, the CDR3 is TGTGCCAGCAGTCCCAATATAAACAAGGGGAATGAGCAGTTCTTC.

This chain uses TRBV3-1 (or the pseudogene TRBV3-2) with TRBJ1-1; D is undetermined. CDR3 length: 15 amino acids. Trimming removed 1 base at V and 3 bases at J, with 12 bases between. CDR1 LGHDT and CDR2 YNNKEL come from the germline V gene (reference sequence). CDR3 coding DNA: TGTGCCAGCAGCCAAGTTGGCGGGAGGTACACTGAAGCTTTCTTT. Its protein product is CASSQVGGRYTEAFF.

The genes are TRBV27 and TRBJ1-4, with D possibly being TRBD1 (5 bases). V was trimmed by 2 bases and J by 0 bases, leaving 7 bases between them. The CDR3 loop spans 15 amino acids. Germline values: CDR1 MNHEY, CDR2 SMNVEV (reference sequence). The CDR3 DNA reads TGTGCCAGCAGTTTAGTCAGGGCAACTAATGAAAAACTGTTTTTT. It encodes CASSLVRATNEKLFF.

J is TRBJ1-4 and V is TRBV7-8; no clear D gene. The V gene lost 5 bases and the J gene lost 0 bases, with 10 bases spanning the gap. Germline CDR1 is SGHVS and CDR2 is FQNEAQ. CDR3 size: 15 residues. The CDR3 is CASSPYEATNEKLFF. The CDR3 DNA is TGTGCCAGCAGCCCCTACGAGGCAACTAATGAAAAACTGTTTTTT.

This sequence joins TRBV11-2 and TRBJ2-1; perhaps TRBD2 as D (5 bases). The CDR3 is 16 amino acids. Trimming left V 7 bases short and J 3 bases short, with 19 bases between. CDR1 is SGHAT, CDR2 FQNNGV, per germline. This CDR3 reads CASTMAGLPNYNEQFF. The CDR3 DNA reads TGTGCCAGCACCATGGCGGGCCTGCCAAACTACAATGAGCAGTTCTTC.

This chain joins TRBV5-1 and TRBJ2-1, with 8 bases matching TRBD2. CDR3 length: 14 residues. Trimming took 5 bases from V and 4 from J; bases not matched to a gene: 5. Germline loops: CDR1 SGHRS, CDR2 YFSETQ. CDR3 protein: CASRSAGAYNEQFF. CDR3 in DNA: TGCGCCAGCAGATCAGCGGGGGCTTACAATGAGCAGTTCTTC. Filled out from reference TRBV5-1 and TRBJ2-1, the complete variable domain reads KAGVTQTPRYLIKTRGQQVTLSCSPISGHRSVSWYQQTPGQGLQFLFEYFSETQRNKGNFPGRFSGRQFSNSRSEMNVSTLELGDSALYLCASRSAGAYNEQFFGPGTRLTVL.